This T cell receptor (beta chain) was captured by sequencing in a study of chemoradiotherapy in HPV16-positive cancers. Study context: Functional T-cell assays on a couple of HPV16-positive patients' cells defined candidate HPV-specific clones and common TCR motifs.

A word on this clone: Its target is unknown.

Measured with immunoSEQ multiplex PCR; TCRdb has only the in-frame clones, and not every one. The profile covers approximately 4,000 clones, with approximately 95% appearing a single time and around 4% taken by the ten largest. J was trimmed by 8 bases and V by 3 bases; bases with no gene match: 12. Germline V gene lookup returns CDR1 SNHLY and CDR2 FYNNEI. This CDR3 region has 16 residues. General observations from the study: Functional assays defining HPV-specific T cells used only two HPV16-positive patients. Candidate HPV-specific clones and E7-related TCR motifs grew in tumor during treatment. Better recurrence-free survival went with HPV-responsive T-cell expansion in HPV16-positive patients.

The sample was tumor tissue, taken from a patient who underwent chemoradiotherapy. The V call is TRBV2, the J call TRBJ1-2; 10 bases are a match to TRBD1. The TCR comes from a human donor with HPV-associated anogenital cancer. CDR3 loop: CASSDGDRGRVKGYTF. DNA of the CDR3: TGTGCCAGCAGTGACGGGGACAGGGGAAGGGTGAAGGGCTACACCTTC.